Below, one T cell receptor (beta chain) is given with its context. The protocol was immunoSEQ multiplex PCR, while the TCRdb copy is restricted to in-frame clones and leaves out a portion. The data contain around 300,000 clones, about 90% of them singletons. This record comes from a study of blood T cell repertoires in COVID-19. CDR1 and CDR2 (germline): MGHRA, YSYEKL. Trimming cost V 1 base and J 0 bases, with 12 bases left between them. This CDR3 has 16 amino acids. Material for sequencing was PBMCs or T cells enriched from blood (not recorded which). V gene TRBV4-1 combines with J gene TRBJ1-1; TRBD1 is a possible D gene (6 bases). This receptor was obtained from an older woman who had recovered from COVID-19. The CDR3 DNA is TGCGCCAGCAGCCAAGGGATAGGGGGAGTGAACACTGAAGCTTTCTTT. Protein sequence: CASSQGIGGVNTEAFF.